These 29 T cell receptor beta chains came from one sample sequenced in a study of blood T cell repertoires in COVID-19. TCRdb's copy holds only in-frame clones and misses some; the assay was immunoSEQ multiplex PCR. The sample holds roughly 160,000 clones; around 84% are singletons and the top ten take 5.5% to 7%. The source material was peripheral blood. The receptors originated from a man aged 50-60 years with active or convalescent COVID-19.

The chain recombines TRBV25-1 with TRBJ2-7, with 8 bases lining up with TRBD1. V shed 4 bases, J shed 2 bases, and the junction held 7 bases outside the gene matches. The germline gives CDR1 MGHDK, CDR2 SYGVNS. The CDR3 extends over 15 amino acids. The CDR3 DNA sequence: TGTGCCAGCAGTGCACCGGGACAGGCCGCCTACGAGCAGTACTTC. Encoded protein: CASSAPGQAAYEQYF.

The gene calls are TRBV19 and TRBJ2-2; 10 bases fit TRBD1. Germline lookup yields CDR1 LNHDA and CDR2 SQIVND (reference sequence). The CDR3 is made up of 19 amino acids. J gave up 3 bases and V 4 bases, and 14 bases lay outside the gene matches. The CDR3 DNA follows: TGTGCCAGTAGTACCCGCACTATTGGGACAGGGGTCGACACCGGGGAGCTGTTTTTT. It is translated as CASSTRTIGTGVDTGELFF.

Concerning this clone: This CDR3 is also generated by other DNA sequences in the sample. J is TRBJ2-7 and V is TRBV6-1; no clear D. V was pared by 2 bases and J by 7 bases, with 6 bases between. The CDR3 length is 11 residues. The germline V gene encodes CDR1 MNHNS and CDR2 SASEGT. For the CDR3, the DNA is TGTGCCAGCAGTGAACCAGGAGAGCAGTACTTC. Amino acid sequence: CASSEPGEQYF.

The rearrangement joins TRBV6-4 to TRBJ2-5; D is unclear. V gave up 4 bases and J gave up 2 bases, with 17 bases separating them. This CDR3 spans 16 amino acids. Germline CDR1 MRHNA, CDR2 SNTAGT. The CDR3 sequence: CASSVRLAVNQETQYF. The CDR3 nucleotides read TGTGCCAGCAGTGTCCGATTAGCAGTAAATCAAGAGACCCAGTACTTC.

The chain links TRBV5-1 to TRBJ1-3; D might be TRBD1 (5 bases). Looked up from germline, CDR1 is SGHRS and CDR2 is YFSETQ. This CDR3 is built from 13 residues. Between the trimmed V and J ends, which lost 9 bases and 1 base, there was a span of 11 bases. CDR3 in DNA: TGCGCCACCTCACAGGAGTCTGGAAACACCATATATTTT. Translation gives CATSQESGNTIYF.

The chain links TRBV25-1 to TRBJ2-5, with D unclear. Between the trimmed V and J ends, which lost 1 base and 8 bases, there was a span of 14 bases. CDR3 length: 14 residues. Germline assignment: CDR1 MGHDK and CDR2 SYGVNS. The CDR3 region is CASSESPRHHTQYF. CDR3 sequence (DNA): TGTGCCAGCAGTGAATCCCCGCGACACCATACCCAGTACTTC.

The rearrangement uses TRBV5-6 and TRBJ2-7, with TRBD1 as a possible D gene (5 bases). CDR1 is SGHDT and CDR2 is YYEEEE in the germline V gene. The CDR3 extends over 13 amino acids. The V gene lost 5 bases and the J gene lost 0 bases, with 9 bases spanning the gap. CDR3 in amino acids: CASRVDSSYEQYF. CDR3 nucleotides: TGTGCCAGCAGGGTAGACAGCTCCTACGAGCAGTACTTC.

This clone showed up just a few times. The gene calls are TRBV2 and TRBJ2-3, with 7 bases that match TRBD1. The J segment lost 4 bases and the V segment lost 0 bases, leaving 10 bases of the junction unmatched. The CDR3 loop spans 17 amino acids. Per germline, CDR1 SNHLY and CDR2 FYNNEI. The CDR3 protein is CASSEAFGDRAADTQYF. For the CDR3, the DNA is TGTGCCAGCAGTGAAGCTTTCGGAGACAGGGCCGCAGATACGCAGTATTTT.

The gene calls are TRBV6-5 and TRBJ1-1; D not certain. There are 15 residues in the CDR3. Trimming removed 5 bases from V and 4 bases from J, with 17 bases in between. Germline V gene sequence: CDR1 MNHEY, CDR2 SVGAGI. The chain's CDR3 is CASSPRVLKTTEAFF. CDR3 sequence (DNA): TGTGCCAGCAGTCCCCGGGTCCTAAAGACCACTGAAGCTTTCTTT.

The CDR3 DNA is TGTGCCAGCAGTCATGGACTAGTTCTGACAGATACGCAGTATTTT. This encodes CASSHGLVLTDTQYF. This chain uses TRBV6-6 with TRBJ2-3, with 7 bases fitting TRBD2. Germline CDR1 is MNHNY and CDR2 is SVGAGI (reference sequence). The CDR3 spans 15 residues. Germline trimming cut 5 bases from V and 3 bases from J; bases unmatched to any gene: 8.

The V call is TRBV6-2 or TRBV6-3, the J call TRBJ2-7, with TRBD1 matching 7 bases. Per the germline V gene, CDR1 is MNHEY and CDR2 is SVGEGT. Trimming at V came to 6 bases and at J to 2 bases, leaving 4 bases not matched to a gene. The CDR3 runs 13 residues. This chain's CDR3 is CASSETGTYEQYF. CDR3 coding DNA: TGTGCCAGCAGCGAGACAGGGACCTACGAGCAGTACTTC.

The V gene is TRBV6-5, the J gene TRBJ1-4; tentatively, D is TRBD1 (5 bases). V shed 7 bases and J shed 7 bases, with 16 bases lying between them. Germline V gene sequence: CDR1 MNHEY, CDR2 SVGAGI. The CDR3 consists of 14 residues. The CDR3, as DNA: TGTGCCAGCACAAACAACCAGGGTGGTGAAAAACTGTTTTTT. Translating it yields CASTNNQGGEKLFF.

The CDR3 coding sequence is TGTGCCAGCAGCGTCCTGACAGGCCGGAACACTGAAGCTTTCTTT. Translated, it gives CASSVLTGRNTEAFF. The rearrangement links TRBV13 to TRBJ1-1, with D possibly TRBD1 on 6 matching bases. The V gene lost 5 bases and the J gene lost 1 base, with 14 bases spanning the gap. Germline CDR1 PRHDT, CDR2 FYEKMQ (reference sequence). The CDR3 sequence is 15 residues long.

The genes are TRBV24-1 and TRBJ2-3; TRBD1 matches at 12 bases. Germline CDR1 KGHDR, CDR2 SFDVKD. V shed 3 bases, J shed 6 bases, and the junction held 6 bases outside the gene matches. The CDR3 is 16 amino acids. The CDR3: CATSDGTGGAADTQYF. Written as DNA, the CDR3 is TGTGCCACCAGTGATGGGACAGGGGGCGCAGCGGATACGCAGTATTTT.

This chain connects TRBV6-5 to TRBJ1-4; perhaps TRBD1 as D (5 bases). Trimming removed 7 bases from V and 7 bases from J, with 16 bases in between. This CDR3 comprises 14 residues. Germline values: CDR1 MNHEY, CDR2 SVGAGI. The DNA for the CDR3 is TGTGCCAGCACCCGACCGGGACTAGGTGAAAAACTGTTTTTT. The encoded protein is CASTRPGLGEKLFF.

This clone was observed a handful of times. The chain combines TRBV4-1 with TRBJ1-2; 7 nucleotides line up with TRBD1. Trimming at V came to 0 bases and at J to 6 bases, leaving 7 bases not matched to a gene. Germline-derived CDR1 and CDR2 are MGHRA and YSYEKL. The CDR3 runs to 15 residues. The CDR3 DNA reads TGCGCCAGCAGCCAAGATTCTAGGGGGCTGAATGGCTACACCTTC. Translated, it gives CASSQDSRGLNGYTF.

The chain uses TRBV7-3 and TRBJ1-1; D gene ambiguous. The length of the CDR3 is 14 residues. The germline gives CDR1 SGHTA, CDR2 FQGTGA. V lost 1 base and J 0 bases, leaving 6 bases between the germline ends. The CDR3, as DNA: TGTGCCAGCAGCTTAAGCAGTATGAACACTGAAGCTTTCTTT. This translates into CASSLSSMNTEAFF.

The chain carries TRBV29-1 and TRBJ2-5; TRBD2 might be the D (5 bases). V dropped 0 bases and J dropped 4 bases, with 9 bases sitting between them. Germline V CDR1 and CDR2: SQVTM, ANQGSEA. CDR3 length: 13 amino acids. CDR3 nucleotides: TGCAGCGTTGAAGAAGGAGGCGGAGAGACCCAGTACTTC. This encodes CSVEEGGGETQYF.

The chain employs TRBV30 and TRBJ1-5; D gene ambiguous. The V end was cut by 3 bases, the J end by 0 bases, with 21 bases between. The CDR3 covers 18 residues. Germline loops: CDR1 GTSNPN, CDR2 SVGIG (reference sequence). As DNA, the CDR3 is TGTGCCTGGAGCCCCGGACTGATGATACTTCATAGCAATCAGCCCCAGCATTTT. This gives the protein CAWSPGLMILHSNQPQHF.

This clone was observed a few times. V gene TRBV7-2 combines with J gene TRBJ2-3; maybe TRBD2 (5 bases). Deletions cut 4 bases from V and 4 bases from J, with 15 bases between. This CDR3 region has 15 residues. Germline V gene sequence: CDR1 SGHTA, CDR2 FQGNSA. CDR3 in amino acids: CASSSMTIGADTQYF. CDR3 DNA sequence: TGTGCCAGCAGCTCAATGACTATCGGGGCAGATACGCAGTATTTT.

The genes are TRBV7-9 and TRBJ1-4; TRBD1 agrees at 9 bases. CDR1 and CDR2 (germline): SEHNR, FQNEAQ (reference sequence). The junction had 2 bases not matched to a gene; V was cut back by 1 base and J by 2 bases. The CDR3 has 16 residues. Here the CDR3 reads CASSLGDRVTNEKLFF. The CDR3 nucleotides read TGTGCCAGCAGCTTAGGGGACAGGGTGACTAATGAAAAACTGTTTTTT.

V usage is TRBV19 and J usage is TRBJ1-5; no reliable D call. The V gene lost 3 bases and the J gene lost 4 bases, with 4 bases spanning the gap. Germline-derived CDR1 and CDR2 are LNHDA and SQIVND (reference sequence). This CDR3 is built from 12 residues. DNA of the CDR3: TGTGCCAGTAGTATCGGTAATCAGCCCCAGCATTTT. Translating it yields CASSIGNQPQHF.

The rearrangement links TRBV27 to TRBJ2-7; perhaps TRBD1 as D (5 bases). Germline V gene sequence: CDR1 MNHEY, CDR2 SMNVEV (reference sequence). CDR3 length: 14 amino acids. The germline V and J ends were trimmed by 3 bases and 2 bases, with 11 bases remaining between them. This chain's CDR3 is CASSFGADAYEQYF. CDR3 DNA: TGTGCCAGCAGTTTTGGGGCTGATGCCTACGAGCAGTACTTC.

The V call is TRBV19, the J call TRBJ2-7; 9 bases align to TRBD1. This CDR3 contains 14 residues. Losses at the gene ends were 3 bases for V and 3 bases for J; bases not matched to a gene: 3. Germline CDR1 is LNHDA and CDR2 is SQIVND (reference sequence). The CDR3 bases are TGTGCCAGTAGTATTGGGGACAGGGACTACGAGCAGTACTTC. As protein: CASSIGDRDYEQYF.

V usage is TRBV4-3 and J usage is TRBJ2-3; the D gene is possibly TRBD2 (6 bases). The V end lost 3 bases, the J end lost 6 bases, and 19 bases lay between the germline ends. Germline V CDR1 and CDR2: LGHNA, YSLEER. The CDR3 totals 16 residues. The CDR3 nucleotides are TGCGCCAGCAGCCACGCCTTATCTGGGGAGGTGGATACGCAGTATTTT. Its protein is CASSHALSGEVDTQYF.

V and J are TRBV10-3 and TRBJ2-3, with 14 bases that match TRBD2. Germline V gene data show CDR1 as ENHRY and CDR2 as SYGVKD. V was pared by 10 bases and J by 3 bases, with 9 bases of the junction left unmatched. There are 16 residues in the CDR3. The CDR3 sequence: CASTGTSGRGTDTQYF. Here the CDR3 DNA reads TGTGCCAGTACCGGGACTAGCGGGAGAGGGACAGATACGCAGTATTTT.

The chain joins TRBV7-2 to TRBJ2-5; 7 positions match TRBD1. The V gene end was trimmed by 6 bases and the J gene end by 1 base; junction bases not matched to a gene: 2. The CDR3 is 13 amino acids. CDR1 and CDR2 from the germline V gene are SGHTA and FQGNSA. Written as DNA, the CDR3 is TGTGCCAGCAGGGGACAGCTCCAAGAGACCCAGTACTTC. Its translation: CASRGQLQETQYF.

This clone has a handful of counts. The V and J genes are TRBV15 and TRBJ1-1, with D tentatively TRBD1 (5 bases). Trimming cost V 1 base and J 0 bases, with 9 bases left between them. The CDR3 totals 15 residues. Germline assignment: CDR1 LNHNV and CDR2 YYDKDF (reference sequence). In DNA form, the CDR3 reads TGTGCCACCAGCAGAGCGGGGGGATTGAACACTGAAGCTTTCTTT. It yields the protein CATSRAGGLNTEAFF. The full variable domain, its missing parts supplied by reference TRBV15 and TRBJ1-1, is DAMVIQNPRYQVTQFGKPVTLSCSQTLNHNVMYWYQQKSSQAPKLLFHYYDKDFNNEADTPDNFQSRRPNTSFCFLDIRSPGLGDTAMYLCATSRAGGLNTEAFFGQGTRLTVV.

This clone was recorded only once. The chain couples TRBV3-1 (or the pseudogene TRBV3-2) to TRBJ1-1; TRBD1 matches 7 bases. Germline assignment: CDR1 LGHDT and CDR2 YNNKEL (reference sequence). The CDR3 runs 17 residues. The V segment lost 0 bases and the J segment 4 bases; nucleotides outside the gene matches: 11. Here the CDR3 reads CASSQDPTGNLGTEAFF. CDR3 coding DNA: TGTGCCAGCAGCCAAGATCCGACAGGGAACTTGGGCACTGAAGCTTTCTTT.